Following are 18 T cell receptor beta chains from one sample sequenced in a study of T cell responses to AZD1222 COVID-19 vaccine. Libraries were prepared by immunoSEQ multiplex PCR; TCRdb keeps only in-frame clonotypes and omits some of them. Of 150,000 to 180,000 clones detected, roughly nine tenths appear once; the ten largest clones hold 15% to 20%. The sequencing used peripheral blood, collected on day 0 of AZD1222 vaccination. Receptors were obtained from an adult in good health.

The CDR3 DNA is TGTGCCAGCAGCTTAGGACTAGCGGGGGGCGAGAATGAGCAGTTCTTC. It is translated as CASSLGLAGGENEQFF. J is TRBJ2-1 and V is TRBV7-2; 13 nucleotides agree with TRBD2. This CDR3 contains 16 residues. Germline values: CDR1 SGHTA, CDR2 FQGNSA. V gave up 1 base and J gave up 7 bases; unmatched junction bases: 4. The full variable domain, rest sourced from reference TRBV7-2 and TRBJ2-1, is GAGVSQSPSNKVTEKGKDVELRCDPISGHTALYWYRQSLGQGLEFLIYFQGNSAPDKSGLPSDRFSAERTGGSVSTLTIQRTQQEDSAVYLCASSLGLAGGENEQFFGPGTRLTVL.

By its share, this clone is large. This sample also contains other DNA sequences that code for the same CDR3. The V and J genes are TRBV19 and TRBJ1-4; 8 bases map to TRBD1. V shed 8 bases, J shed 6 bases, and the junction held 5 bases outside the gene matches. Per germline, CDR1 LNHDA and CDR2 SQIVND (reference sequence). The CDR3 is 13 residues long. CDR3 amino acids: CASSRQGYEKLFF. Here the CDR3 DNA reads TGTGCCAGTTCGAGACAGGGGTATGAAAAACTGTTTTTT.

V is TRBV2 and J is TRBJ2-7, with D hard to call. CDR1 SNHLY and CDR2 FYNNEI come from the germline V gene. The CDR3 contains 12 residues. The ends were cut back, 3 bases at V and 5 bases at J, with 8 bases in the middle. CDR3 residues: CASSDGQDEQYF. The CDR3 DNA follows: TGTGCCAGCAGTGACGGGCAAGACGAGCAGTACTTC.

The chain couples TRBV5-1 to TRBJ1-1; 7 nucleotides agree with TRBD1. With V trimmed by 4 bases and J by 5 bases, 8 bases remained unmatched. Germline CDR1 SGHRS, CDR2 YFSETQ. The CDR3 spans 14 residues. CDR3 DNA sequence: TGCGCCAGCAGCCCGGGACAGTGGGGGACTGAAGCTTTCTTT. This gives the protein CASSPGQWGTEAFF.

This clone was observed a few times. The V gene is TRBV28, the J gene TRBJ2-5, with 7 bases that match TRBD1. CDR3 length: 15 amino acids. Germline V gene sequence: CDR1 MDHEN, CDR2 SYDVKM. With V trimmed by 3 bases and J by 5 bases, 9 bases remained unmatched. CDR3 sequence (DNA): TGTGCCAGCAGTTTGGTACAAGGGGGCCGGGAGACCCAGTACTTC. Translation: CASSLVQGGRETQYF.

This rearrangement joins TRBV12-3 or TRBV12-4 to TRBJ1-2, with D unresolved. The V gene lost 5 bases and the J gene lost 5 bases, with 12 bases spanning the gap. This CDR3 contains 13 residues. The CDR3 DNA sequence: TGTGCCAGCAGTAGGACCTCGGGGTATGGCTACACCTTC. Its translation is CASSRTSGYGYTF.

The V gene is TRBV3-1 (or the pseudogene TRBV3-2), the J gene TRBJ2-3; D is unclear. Germline V CDR1 and CDR2: LGHDT, YNNKEL (reference sequence). CDR3 size: 16 residues. V lost 0 bases to trimming and J lost 4 bases, with 14 bases between them. CDR3 in DNA: TGTGCCAGCAGCCAAGAGAGACTCACGATAGCAGATACGCAGTATTTT. Amino acids: CASSQERLTIADTQYF.

The rearrangement joins TRBV11-2 to TRBJ1-5; D is uncertain. V was clipped by 1 base and J by 5 bases, with 12 bases between them. The germline V gene encodes CDR1 SGHAT and CDR2 FQNNGV. This CDR3 region has 15 residues. CDR3 sequence reads: CASSLGEISDQPQHF. As DNA, the CDR3 is TGTGCCAGCAGCTTAGGGGAAATATCAGATCAGCCCCAGCATTTT.

This clone was counted once. This chain uses TRBV28 with TRBJ2-5; 8 bases map to TRBD1. With 11 bases clipped from V and 2 bases from J, the junction kept 10 bases outside the gene matches. Germline lookup yields CDR1 MDHEN and CDR2 SYDVKM. The CDR3 totals 14 residues. CDR3 bases: TGTGCCGTTTGGCAGGGGGCCGCTCAAGAGACCCAGTACTTC. This gives the protein CAVWQGAAQETQYF.

V is TRBV4-1 and J is TRBJ2-7; D is possibly TRBD1 (6 bases). Germline CDR1 is MGHRA and CDR2 is YSYEKL. The CDR3 is 16 amino acids. The germline V and J ends were trimmed by 1 base and 2 bases, with 15 bases remaining between them. DNA of the CDR3: TGCGCCAGCAGCCAAGTTTCACGGGGACAAACCTACGAGCAGTACTTC. It yields the protein CASSQVSRGQTYEQYF.

The CDR3 loop reads CASSSWTGLQSSPLHF. DNA of the CDR3: TGTGCCAGCAGCTCCTGGACAGGGTTGCAGAGTTCACCCCTCCACTTT. This sequence joins TRBV7-2 and TRBJ1-6; 8 nucleotides line up with TRBD1. V shed 4 bases and J 9 bases; nucleotides not matched to a gene: 11. The CDR3 runs 16 residues. CDR1 and CDR2 (germline): SGHTA, FQGNSA.

V gene TRBV12-3 or TRBV12-4 combines with J gene TRBJ1-1; D might be TRBD1 (6 bases). The CDR3 is made up of 13 amino acids. Deletions cut 3 bases from V and 5 bases from J, with 10 bases between. DNA for the CDR3: TGTGCCAGCAGTTTGGGGGCGCGAACTGAAGCTTTCTTT. This gives the protein CASSLGARTEAFF.

The chain carries TRBV5-1 and TRBJ1-1; D not certain. Germline CDR1 is SGHRS and CDR2 is YFSETQ. This CDR3 spans 15 amino acids. The V gene lost 4 bases and the J gene lost 5 bases, with 18 bases spanning the gap. CDR3 DNA sequence: TGCGCCAGCAGCCCGGCCCCCCCCGGAAGAACTGAAGCTTTCTTT. Its protein product is CASSPAPPGRTEAFF.

This clone was observed a single time. The CDR3 is CASSPTPTGKNTEAFF. DNA for the CDR3: TGTGCCAGCAGCCCTACCCCGACAGGGAAGAACACTGAAGCTTTCTTT. The rearrangement links TRBV7-8 to TRBJ1-1; 7 nucleotides line up with TRBD1. J was trimmed by 1 base and V by 5 bases; bases with no gene match: 10. Germline V gene lookup returns CDR1 SGHVS and CDR2 FQNEAQ. The CDR3 spans 16 residues.

This chain connects TRBV2 to TRBJ1-5; no definite D call. The CDR3 loop spans 13 amino acids. CDR1 is SNHLY and CDR2 is FYNNEI in the germline V gene. Between the trimmed V and J ends, which lost 1 base and 9 bases, there was a span of 10 bases. This chain's CDR3 is CASSEVGGWPQHF. Here the CDR3 DNA reads TGTGCCAGCAGTGAAGTCGGCGGATGGCCCCAGCATTTT.

The chain recombines TRBV6-5 with TRBJ2-1; a possible D gene is TRBD2 (7 bases). The CDR3 runs 16 residues. CDR1 and CDR2 from the germline V gene are MNHEY and SVGAGI. V lost 2 bases and J 5 bases, leaving 16 bases between the germline ends. The CDR3, as DNA: TGTGCCAGCAGTTACCCGGCGGGGGCGAAAAACAATGAGCAGTTCTTC. Protein product: CASSYPAGAKNNEQFF.

The gene calls are TRBV7-8 and TRBJ2-5; D may be TRBD2 (6 bases). Per the germline V gene, CDR1 is SGHVS and CDR2 is FQNEAQ. CDR3 size: 12 residues. V gave up 5 bases and J gave up 7 bases, with 11 bases separating them. The CDR3 loop reads CASSRERGTQYF. DNA of the CDR3: TGTGCCAGCAGCCGGGAGAGGGGGACCCAGTACTTC.

CDR3 nucleotide sequence: TGCGCCAGCAGCCAAGACGAGTATAGCAATCAGCCCCAGCATTTT. It yields the protein CASSQDEYSNQPQHF. V is TRBV4-1 and J is TRBJ1-5; no clear D gene. The germline V gene has CDR1 MGHRA and CDR2 YSYEKL. V was pared by 0 bases and J by 0 bases, with 6 bases between. CDR3 length: 15 residues.